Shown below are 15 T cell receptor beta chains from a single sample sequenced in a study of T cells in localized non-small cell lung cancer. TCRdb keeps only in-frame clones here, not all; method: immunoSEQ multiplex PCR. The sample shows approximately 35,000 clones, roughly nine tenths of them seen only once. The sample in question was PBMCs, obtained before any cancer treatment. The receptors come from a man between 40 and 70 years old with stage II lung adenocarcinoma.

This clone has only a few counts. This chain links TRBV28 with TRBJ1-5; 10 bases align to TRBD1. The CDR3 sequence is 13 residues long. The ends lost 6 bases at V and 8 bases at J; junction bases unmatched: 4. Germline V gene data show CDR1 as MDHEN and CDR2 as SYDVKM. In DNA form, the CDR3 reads TGTGCCAGCAGCCGACAGGGGGCTGAGCCCCAGCATTTT. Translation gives CASSRQGAEPQHF.

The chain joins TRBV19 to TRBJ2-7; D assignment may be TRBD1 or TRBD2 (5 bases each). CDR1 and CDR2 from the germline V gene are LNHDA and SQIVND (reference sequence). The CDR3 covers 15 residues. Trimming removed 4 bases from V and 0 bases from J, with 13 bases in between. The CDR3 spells CASSKADTISYEQYF. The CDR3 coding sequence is TGTGCCAGTAGTAAAGCGGACACAATCTCCTACGAGCAGTACTTC.

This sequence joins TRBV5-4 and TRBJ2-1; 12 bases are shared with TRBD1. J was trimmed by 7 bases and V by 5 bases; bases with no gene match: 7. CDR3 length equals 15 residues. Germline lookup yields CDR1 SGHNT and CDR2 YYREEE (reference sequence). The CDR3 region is CASSPGTGGLNEQFF. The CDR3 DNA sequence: TGTGCCAGCAGTCCCGGGACAGGGGGCCTGAATGAGCAGTTCTTC.

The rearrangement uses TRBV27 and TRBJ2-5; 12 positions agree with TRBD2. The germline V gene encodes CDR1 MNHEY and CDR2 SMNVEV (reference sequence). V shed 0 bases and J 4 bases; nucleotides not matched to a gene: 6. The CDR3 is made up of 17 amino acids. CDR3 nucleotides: TGTGCCAGCAGTTTATCCCGACTAGCGGGAGAAAGAGAGACCCAGTACTTC. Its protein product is CASSLSRLAGERETQYF.

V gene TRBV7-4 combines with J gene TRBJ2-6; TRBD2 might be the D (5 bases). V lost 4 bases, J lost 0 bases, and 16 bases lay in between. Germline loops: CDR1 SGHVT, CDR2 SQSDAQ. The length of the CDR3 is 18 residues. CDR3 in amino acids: CASSSGLEPGSGANVLTF. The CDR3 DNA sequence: TGTGCCAGCAGCTCAGGACTGGAGCCAGGCTCTGGGGCCAACGTCCTGACTTTC.

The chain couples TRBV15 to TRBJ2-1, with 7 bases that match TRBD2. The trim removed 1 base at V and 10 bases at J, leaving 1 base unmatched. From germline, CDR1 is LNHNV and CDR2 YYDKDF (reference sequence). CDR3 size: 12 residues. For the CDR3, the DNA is TGTGCCACCAGCAGAGGAGCGGGAGAGCAGTTCTTC. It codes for CATSRGAGEQFF.

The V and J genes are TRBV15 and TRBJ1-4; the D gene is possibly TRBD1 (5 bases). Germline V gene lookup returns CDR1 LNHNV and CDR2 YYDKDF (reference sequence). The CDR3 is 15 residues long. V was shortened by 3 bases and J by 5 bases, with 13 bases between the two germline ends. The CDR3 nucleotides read TGTGCCACCAGCAGGGGAGGGACTCGGAATGAAAAACTGTTTTTT. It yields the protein CATSRGGTRNEKLFF.

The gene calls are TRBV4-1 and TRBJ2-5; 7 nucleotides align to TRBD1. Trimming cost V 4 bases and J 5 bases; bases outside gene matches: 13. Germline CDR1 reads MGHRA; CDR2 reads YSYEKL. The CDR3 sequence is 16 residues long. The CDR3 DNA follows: TGCGCCAGCAGCCTTTCAGGGGGAATGGGGTCGGAGACCCAGTACTTC. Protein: CASSLSGGMGSETQYF.

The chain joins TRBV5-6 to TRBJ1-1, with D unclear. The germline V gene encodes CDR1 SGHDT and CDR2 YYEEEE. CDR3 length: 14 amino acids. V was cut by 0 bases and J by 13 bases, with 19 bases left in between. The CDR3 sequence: CASSLGRDERMGFF. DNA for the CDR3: TGTGCCAGCAGCTTGGGTAGGGATGAAAGGATGGGTTTCTTT.

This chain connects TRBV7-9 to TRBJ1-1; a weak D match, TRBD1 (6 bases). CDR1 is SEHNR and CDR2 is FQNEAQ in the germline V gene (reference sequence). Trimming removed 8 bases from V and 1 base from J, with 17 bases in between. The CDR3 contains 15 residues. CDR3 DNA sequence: TGTGCCAGCGGCCCTTCCGGACAGACGAACACTGAAGCTTTCTTT. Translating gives CASGPSGQTNTEAFF.

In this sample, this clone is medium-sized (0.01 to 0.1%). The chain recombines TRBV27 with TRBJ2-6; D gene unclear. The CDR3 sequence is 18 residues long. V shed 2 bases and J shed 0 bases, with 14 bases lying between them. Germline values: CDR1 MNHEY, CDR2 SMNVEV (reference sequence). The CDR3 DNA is TGTGCCAGCAGTTTAAAATGGGCCGCCAGCTCTGGGGCCAACGTCCTGACTTTC. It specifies CASSLKWAASSGANVLTF.

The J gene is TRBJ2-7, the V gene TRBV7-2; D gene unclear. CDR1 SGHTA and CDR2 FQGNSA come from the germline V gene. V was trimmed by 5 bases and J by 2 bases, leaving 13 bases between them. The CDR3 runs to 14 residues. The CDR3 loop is CASSPGSGPYEQYF. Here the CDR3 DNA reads TGTGCCAGCAGCCCCGGGTCAGGACCCTACGAGCAGTACTTC.

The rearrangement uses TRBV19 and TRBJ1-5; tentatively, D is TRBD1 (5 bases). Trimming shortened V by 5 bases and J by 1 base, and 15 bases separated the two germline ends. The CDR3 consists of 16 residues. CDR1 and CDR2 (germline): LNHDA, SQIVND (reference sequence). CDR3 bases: TGTGCCAGTAGTGCCTTCGGAGGGGCGAGCAATCAGCCCCAGCATTTT. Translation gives CASSAFGGASNQPQHF.

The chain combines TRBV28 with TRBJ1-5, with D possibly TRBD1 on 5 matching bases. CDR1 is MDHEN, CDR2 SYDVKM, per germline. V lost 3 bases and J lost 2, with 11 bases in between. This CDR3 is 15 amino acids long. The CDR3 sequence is CASSFGARRNQPQHF. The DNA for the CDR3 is TGTGCCAGCAGTTTTGGGGCTCGACGCAATCAGCCCCAGCATTTT.

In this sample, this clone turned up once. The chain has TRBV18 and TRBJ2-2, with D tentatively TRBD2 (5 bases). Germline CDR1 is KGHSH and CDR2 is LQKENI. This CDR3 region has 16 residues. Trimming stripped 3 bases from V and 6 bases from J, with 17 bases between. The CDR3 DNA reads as TGTGCCAGCTCACCCTCGGGATCCGAGGTCGCCGGGGAGCTGTTTTTT. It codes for CASSPSGSEVAGELFF. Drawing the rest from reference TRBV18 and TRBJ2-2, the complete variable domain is NAGVMQNPRHLVRRRGQEARLRCSPMKGHSHVYWYRQLPEEGLKFMVYLQKENIIDESGMPKERFSAEFPKEGPSILRIQQVVRGDSAAYFCASSPSGSEVAGELFFGEGSRLTVL.